This record looks at one T cell receptor (beta chain) sequence and its context. Extraction and reverse transcription of RNA yielded cDNA as the sequencing template. TCRdb's copy holds only in-frame clones and misses some; the assay was immunoSEQ multiplex PCR. Of 150,000 or so clones in the sample, around 87% were seen once. In alopecia areata patients, both lesional scalp punch biopsies and peripheral blood were collected. The sample comes from a study of CD8+ T cells in alopecia areata. The receptor's source is a human donor with alopecia areata. Sequences were derived from CD8+ T cells sorted from blood, sampled at week 0.

The chain's CDR3 is CASSLGGYNTDTQYF. The CDR3 DNA reads as TGTGCCAGCAGCTTGGGTGGCTACAACACAGATACGCAGTATTTT. The chain recombines TRBV5-4 with TRBJ2-3, with D uncertain. The CDR3 has 15 residues. The V gene's germline CDR1 is SGHNT and CDR2 YYREEE (reference sequence). The ends were cut back, 0 bases at V and 2 bases at J, with 10 bases in the middle.